The 28 T cell receptor beta chains reported below all come from one sample, sequenced in a study of CD8+ T cells in alopecia areata. Reverse transcribed after extraction, RNA yielded cDNA as the sequencing template. Only in-frame clones appear in the TCRdb table, and some are missing; sequencing was by immunoSEQ multiplex PCR. The data contain over 200,000 clones, 50% to 60% of them singletons. This specimen consisted of CD4+ T cells sorted from blood, obtained at week 0. The receptors originated from a human donor with alopecia areata.

The V call is TRBV18, the J call TRBJ1-3; perhaps TRBD1 as D (6 bases). Looked up from germline, CDR1 is KGHSH and CDR2 is LQKENI. The ends were cut back, 3 bases at V and 0 bases at J, with 15 bases in the middle. The CDR3 has 17 residues. The CDR3 nucleotides read TGTGCCAGCTCACCGTCGAGACAGGTTCACTCTGGAAACACCATATATTTT. It specifies CASSPSRQVHSGNTIYF.

The chain links TRBV30 to TRBJ2-2, with 9 bases fitting TRBD2. Germline V CDR1 and CDR2: GTSNPN, SVGIG (reference sequence). There are 14 residues in the CDR3. V was clipped by 4 bases and J by 3 bases; unmatched bases: 3. The CDR3 DNA reads as TGTGCCTGGATAGCGGGAGTTTACACCGGGGAGCTGTTTTTT. It encodes CAWIAGVYTGELFF.

Concerning this clone itself: Other DNA sequences from this sample encode an identical CDR3 as well. The chain's CDR3 is CASSFEGNQPQHF. Here the CDR3 DNA reads TGTGCCAGCAGTTTTGAGGGCAATCAGCCCCAGCATTTT. The chain has TRBV7-9 and TRBJ1-5; D remains ambiguous. The CDR3 spans 13 residues. V dropped 6 bases and J dropped 2 bases, with 8 bases sitting between them. The germline CDR1 and CDR2 sequences are SEHNR and FQNEAQ (reference sequence).

This clone came up many times. V is TRBV11-2 and J is TRBJ2-5; 8 nucleotides align to TRBD2. CDR3 length: 15 amino acids. Germline V gene data show CDR1 as SGHAT and CDR2 as FQNNGV. V shed 5 bases and J 1 base; nucleotides not matched to a gene: 6. CDR3 region: CASSRTTSGQETQYF. The DNA for the CDR3 is TGTGCCAGCAGCCGTACTACTAGCGGCCAAGAGACCCAGTACTTC.

The gene calls are TRBV4-1 and TRBJ2-1, with TRBD2 matching over 8 bases. The V and J ends lost 4 bases and 2 bases, in that order; junction bases with no gene match: 10. This CDR3 has 17 residues. Germline CDR1 MGHRA, CDR2 YSYEKL. CDR3 in DNA: TGCGCCAGCAGCCTATTAACAGCGGGAGTCGCCTACAATGAGCAGTTCTTC. This translates into CASSLLTAGVAYNEQFF.

This clone was observed a few times. CDR3: CASSLYTGGPVETDTQYF. In DNA form, the CDR3 reads TGTGCCAGCAGCTTATACACGGGAGGGCCGGTCGAGACAGATACGCAGTATTTT. The V call is TRBV7-2, the J call TRBJ2-3; 8 bases line up with TRBD2. Germline values: CDR1 SGHTA, CDR2 FQGNSA. Unmatched junction bases numbered 13, after V lost 2 bases and J lost 3 bases. The CDR3 totals 18 residues.

J is TRBJ1-4 and V is TRBV2, with TRBD1 matching 10 bases. Looked up from germline, CDR1 is SNHLY and CDR2 is FYNNEI. The trim removed 6 bases at V and 6 bases at J, leaving 4 bases unmatched. The CDR3 consists of 14 residues. The CDR3 sequence is CASSADRGDEKLFF. CDR3 DNA sequence: TGTGCCAGCAGCGCGGACAGGGGGGATGAAAAACTGTTTTTT.

The chain employs TRBV6-1 and TRBJ2-7; 9 bases map to TRBD1. Germline assignment: CDR1 MNHNS and CDR2 SASEGT. CDR3 length: 16 amino acids. Trimming at V came to 0 bases and at J to 4 bases, leaving 7 bases not matched to a gene. CDR3 sequence reads: CASSEAARDRVYEQYF. The CDR3 bases are TGTGCCAGCAGTGAAGCGGCCCGGGACAGGGTATACGAGCAGTACTTC.

This sequence joins TRBV29-1 and TRBJ1-1; TRBD1 matches 9 bases. Trimming removed 1 base from V and 11 bases from J; junction bases left unmatched: 11. The CDR3 runs 14 residues. Germline CDR1 SQVTM, CDR2 ANQGSEA. This CDR3 reads CSVEGPGTGMWAFF. As DNA, the CDR3 is TGCAGCGTTGAAGGGCCCGGGACAGGGATGTGGGCTTTCTTT.

The chain couples TRBV7-9 to TRBJ2-3; D is perhaps TRBD1 (5 bases). V was clipped by 5 bases and J by 4 bases, with 16 bases between them. Germline-derived CDR1 and CDR2 are SEHNR and FQNEAQ (reference sequence). The CDR3 spans 15 residues. The CDR3 protein is CASSPKGPRSDTQYF. The CDR3 DNA reads TGTGCCAGCAGCCCCAAGGGGCCTCGATCAGATACGCAGTATTTT.

The chain uses TRBV18 and TRBJ1-1, with D unresolved. Germline V gives CDR1 KGHSH, CDR2 LQKENI. CDR3 length: 13 amino acids. V was clipped by 6 bases and J by 3 bases, with 11 bases between them. The CDR3 loop reads CASSAETYTEAFF. The CDR3 DNA follows: TGTGCCAGCTCGGCCGAAACGTACACTGAAGCTTTCTTT.

This clone was seen a handful of times. The V and J genes are TRBV5-1 and TRBJ2-3, with 12 bases aligning to TRBD2. The CDR3 is made up of 16 amino acids. Germline V lookup: CDR1 SGHRS, CDR2 YFSETQ. Trimming removed 4 bases from V and 2 bases from J; junction bases left unmatched: 5. CDR3 coding DNA: TGCGCCAGCAGCGCCGGGACTAGCGGGCTCACAGATACGCAGTATTTT. Residues: CASSAGTSGLTDTQYF.

The chain uses TRBV2 and TRBJ2-2, with D perhaps TRBD1 (5 bases). Germline CDR1 SNHLY, CDR2 FYNNEI. V was pared by 6 bases and J by 0 bases, with 11 bases between. CDR3 size: 15 residues. Here the CDR3 reads CASRRQSSNTGELFF. The CDR3 DNA reads TGTGCCAGCAGACGACAGTCATCGAACACCGGGGAGCTGTTTTTT.

The count of this clone is one. This chain uses TRBV5-6 with TRBJ1-1; D remains ambiguous. V was cut by 4 bases and J by 6 bases, with 13 bases left in between. This CDR3 has 13 residues. From germline, CDR1 is SGHDT and CDR2 YYEEEE. The CDR3 region is CASSERTGAEAFF. The CDR3 DNA reads TGTGCCAGCAGCGAAAGGACCGGCGCTGAAGCTTTCTTT.

The chain is built from TRBV29-1 and TRBJ2-5; D call uncertain. Germline values: CDR1 SQVTM, CDR2 ANQGSEA. The CDR3 runs to 13 residues. V was clipped by 7 bases and J by 2 bases, with 14 bases between them. The DNA of the CDR3 is TGCAGCGGCTACGGGCCTCTTCAAGAGACCCAGTACTTC. It codes for CSGYGPLQETQYF.

The chain has TRBV14 and TRBJ2-1; D is tentatively TRBD1 or TRBD2 (6 bases each). The CDR3 loop spans 14 amino acids. In germline, CDR1 is SGHDN, CDR2 FVKESK. V was cut by 4 bases and J by 12 bases, with 19 bases left in between. CDR3 region: CASSPGGGPVRQFF. CDR3 DNA sequence: TGTGCCAGCAGCCCCGGAGGGGGGCCGGTGCGGCAGTTCTTC.

The chain links TRBV30 to TRBJ1-2; D is undetermined. V was clipped by 2 bases and J by 2 bases, with 9 bases between them. Per the germline V gene, CDR1 is GTSNPN and CDR2 is SVGIG (reference sequence). There are 13 residues in the CDR3. CDR3 sequence reads: CAWSLGQNYGYTF. CDR3 nucleotides: TGTGCCTGGAGTCTTGGGCAAAACTATGGCTACACCTTC.

The chain couples TRBV4-1 to TRBJ1-2; 7 nucleotides match TRBD1. Germline CDR1 MGHRA, CDR2 YSYEKL. The V gene end was trimmed by 0 bases and the J gene end by 1 base; junction bases not matched to a gene: 5. CDR3 length: 16 residues. The CDR3 loop is CASSQEFRTGNYGYTF. The CDR3 DNA reads TGCGCCAGCAGCCAAGAGTTCCGGACAGGTAACTATGGCTACACCTTC.

The chain is built from TRBV6-5 and TRBJ2-3, with TRBD1 matching 9 bases. The CDR3 contains 15 residues. V trimming: 2 bases; J trimming: 5 bases; junction bases outside the gene matches: 5. Germline CDR1 MNHEY, CDR2 SVGAGI. For the CDR3, the DNA is TGTGCCAGCAGTTACAACAGGGGGCCCGGAGATACGCAGTATTTT. Protein sequence: CASSYNRGPGDTQYF.

This chain links TRBV29-1 with TRBJ2-4; D ambiguous. V lost 5 bases to trimming and J lost 0 bases, with 11 bases between them. Germline lookup yields CDR1 SQVTM and CDR2 ANQGSEA. CDR3 length: 14 amino acids. The CDR3 DNA sequence: TGCAGCGTTCCAAGCGAGCTAGCCAAAAACATTCAGTACTTC. This codes for CSVPSELAKNIQYF.

The gene calls are TRBV30 and TRBJ1-2; 7 bases map to TRBD1. Trimming took 4 bases from V and 4 from J; bases not matched to a gene: 6. Germline V lookup: CDR1 GTSNPN, CDR2 SVGIG (reference sequence). This CDR3 spans 13 amino acids. The CDR3 protein is CAWTKGQSYGYTF. For the CDR3, the DNA is TGTGCCTGGACTAAGGGACAGTCCTATGGCTACACCTTC.

Of note for this clone: The same CDR3 is also encoded by other DNA sequences in this sample. The V and J genes are TRBV30 and TRBJ1-2; no firm D call. Deletions cut 0 bases from V and 2 bases from J, with 7 bases between. Germline CDR1 is GTSNPN and CDR2 is SVGIG (reference sequence). The CDR3 has 13 amino acids. CDR3 coding DNA: TGTGCCTGGAGTGTACTACGGAACTATGGCTACACCTTC. Translating gives CAWSVLRNYGYTF.

This chain links TRBV5-1 with TRBJ2-1; 8 bases are shared with TRBD1. In germline, CDR1 is SGHRS, CDR2 YFSETQ. The CDR3 covers 16 residues. Trimming took 0 bases from V and 4 from J; bases not matched to a gene: 6. The CDR3 nucleotides read TGCGCCAGCAGCTTGGACACGACAGGGGTTTACAATGAGCAGTTCTTC. Its translation is CASSLDTTGVYNEQFF.

The V and J genes are TRBV4-1 and TRBJ2-3, with D uncertain. V was shortened by 1 base and J by 4 bases, with 6 bases between the two germline ends. CDR1 is MGHRA, CDR2 YSYEKL, per germline. The CDR3 contains 13 residues. The CDR3 loop is CASSQGTPDTQYF. The CDR3 DNA reads TGCGCCAGCAGCCAAGGGACGCCAGATACGCAGTATTTT.

The chain's CDR3 is CAISSLAGDNEQFF. The CDR3 nucleotides read TGTGCCATCAGTTCACTAGCGGGAGACAATGAGCAGTTCTTC. The chain joins TRBV10-3 to TRBJ2-1; 11 positions match TRBD2. CDR1 is ENHRY and CDR2 is SYGVKD in the germline V gene. V dropped 5 bases and J dropped 5; count of bases not matched to a gene: 2. This CDR3 has 14 residues.

J is TRBJ1-5 and V is TRBV30, with D perhaps matching TRBD1 (5 bases). The CDR3 loop spans 13 amino acids. The V gene lost 4 bases and the J gene lost 6 bases, with 13 bases spanning the gap. Germline values: CDR1 GTSNPN, CDR2 SVGIG (reference sequence). CDR3 sequence: CAWKSPGSQPQHF. CDR3 bases: TGTGCCTGGAAATCCCCAGGGAGTCAGCCCCAGCATTTT. The full variable domain, completed using reference TRBV30 and TRBJ1-5, is SQTIHQWPATLVQPVGSPLSLECTVEGTSNPNLYWYRQAAGRGLQLLFYSVGIGQISSEVPQNLSASRPQDRQFILSSKKLLLSDSGFYLCAWKSPGSQPQHFGDGTRLSIL.

The chain recombines TRBV7-2 with TRBJ1-5, with a tentative D call TRBD1 (6 bases). Germline V gene lookup returns CDR1 SGHTA and CDR2 FQGNSA. V was cut by 3 bases and J by 0 bases, with 9 bases left in between. The length of the CDR3 is 15 residues. The CDR3 reads CASSFGQHSNQPQHF. The DNA for the CDR3 is TGTGCCAGCAGCTTTGGACAGCATAGCAATCAGCCCCAGCATTTT.

This clone was counted a few times. The chain couples TRBV11-2 to TRBJ2-3; 10 bases match TRBD2. Germline V gene data show CDR1 as SGHAT and CDR2 as FQNNGV. There are 14 residues in the CDR3. J gave up 10 bases and V 4 bases, and 8 bases lay outside the gene matches. In nucleotides, the CDR3 is TGTGCCAGCAGCTCGTCACTAGCGGGAAAGGCGCAGTATTTT. Translating it yields CASSSSLAGKAQYF.